This entry features one TCR beta chain sequence. Its antigen remains unknown. The record originates from a study of OX40 agonist ivuxolimab in advanced cancers. Study as a whole: Patients were treated with ivuxolimab, an agonistic anti-OX40 (CD134) antibody. Recorded diagnoses for dose-escalation patients were hepatocellular carcinoma, melanoma, renal cell or head and neck cancer. Findings and caveats of the study: The antigens recognized by the expanded peripheral T cells, that is their antigen specificity, were not determined.

The CDR3 loop spans 17 amino acids. Germline V lookup: CDR1 SGHAT, CDR2 FQNNGV. The trim removed 7 bases at V and 0 bases at J, leaving 6 bases unmatched. Assay: immunoSEQ multiplex PCR; the TCRdb copy retains only in-frame clones and omits some. The sample shows some 86,000 clones, about 92% of them seen only once. Sequences were derived from CD4+ or CD8+ T cells sorted from blood, sampled in a trial of the OX40 agonist ivuxolimab. This clonotype was sampled from an adult with an advanced solid tumor such as melanoma, head and neck, liver or kidney cancer. V usage is TRBV11-2 and J usage is TRBJ2-6; 10 bases are a match to TRBD2. In nucleotides, the CDR3 is TGTGCCAGCACCTTGAGCGGGGGGGTCTCTGGGGCCAACGTCCTGACTTTC. Amino acid sequence: CASTLSGGVSGANVLTF.